Below, 3 T cell receptor beta chains from the same sample are listed, as sequenced in a study of beta chain features in type 1 diabetes. All of the isolated RNA was reverse transcribed, so expressed TCRB transcripts were sequenced. The data were produced by immunoSEQ multiplex PCR, yet TCRdb's version contains in-frame clones alone and is incomplete. This table has more than 140,000 clones, 9.5% to 10% appearing once. The sample taken for sequencing was central memory CD4+ T cells from blood. The origin of the receptors is a woman aged 40 to 50 in good health.

This clone was seen more than once but under ten times. The chain links TRBV5-4 to TRBJ1-2; the D is unclear. The CDR3 has 15 residues. The germline CDR1 and CDR2 sequences are SGHNT and YYREEE (reference sequence). Trimming removed 5 bases from V and 4 bases from J, with 18 bases in between. The CDR3 DNA is TGTGCCAGCAGGCCGGGAGAAAGGGTACCCTATGGCTACACCTTC. Its translation is CASRPGERVPYGYTF.

The table lists this clone with a few counts. V and J are TRBV5-1 and TRBJ2-5; 8 positions agree with TRBD2. From germline, CDR1 is SGHRS and CDR2 YFSETQ. The CDR3 is 15 amino acids. V lost 2 bases to trimming and J lost 3 bases; unmatched junction nucleotides: 6. Written as DNA, the CDR3 is TGCGCCAGCAGCTTATTTCGGGGGGGCGAAGAGACCCAGTACTTC. Its protein product is CASSLFRGGEETQYF.

This chain connects TRBV19 to TRBJ2-7, with TRBD1 matching over 10 bases. In germline, CDR1 is LNHDA, CDR2 SQIVND (reference sequence). V was clipped by 7 bases and J by 4 bases; unmatched bases: 4. This CDR3 has 13 amino acids. The CDR3 nucleotides are TGTGCCAGTACGGGACAGGGGAAGTACGAGCAGTACTTC. It codes for CASTGQGKYEQYF.